These 9 T cell receptor beta chains were sequenced from one sample in a study of control samples from healthy donors and cancer patients (TCRdb year 2020). The library was prepared using the immunoSEQ multiplex PCR assay. TCRdb took over this immuneACCESS table, retaining in-frame rearrangements with V and J assigned. Such tables are incomplete; in checked studies, under half of the missing clones stem from an unresolved V gene, and the remainder is unexplained. The sample has some 410,000 clones on record, 80% to 95% of them singletons. The ten largest clonotypes hold 5.5% to 8% of the sample. Sample: PBMCs. These TCRs come from a man between 40 and 49 years old with head and neck cancer.

The rearrangement uses TRBV30 and TRBJ1-4, with TRBD1 matching 8 bases. V lost 4 bases, J lost 5 bases, and 15 bases stayed unmatched. Germline V gene lookup returns CDR1 GTSNPN and CDR2 SVGIG (reference sequence). The CDR3 contains 17 residues. The CDR3 DNA reads TGTGCCTGGACCCGGGACAGGAAAAGTGGTGAGAATGAAAAACTGTTTTTT. The encoded protein is CAWTRDRKSGENEKLFF.

This rearrangement joins TRBV29-1 to TRBJ1-2; TRBD1 is a possible D gene (5 bases). The CDR3 length is 12 residues. Per germline, CDR1 SQVTM and CDR2 ANQGSEA. V was clipped by 1 base and J by 6 bases, with 9 bases between them. For the CDR3, the DNA is TGCAGCGTTGAAGGCAGGGCTGATGGCTACACCTTC. Its translation: CSVEGRADGYTF.

The rearrangement links TRBV10-1 to TRBJ2-7, with a tentative D call TRBD1 (6 bases). There are 13 residues in the CDR3. Germline lookup yields CDR1 WNHNN and CDR2 SYGVQD (reference sequence). Trimming left V 6 bases short and J 6 bases short, with 15 bases between. CDR3 nucleotides: TGCGCCAGCAGCGGGACATCTCTAGGCGAGCAGTACTTC. This encodes CASSGTSLGEQYF.

The rearrangement links TRBV7-3 to TRBJ2-2; the D gene is possibly TRBD2 (6 bases). Germline assignment: CDR1 SGHTA and CDR2 FQGTGA. Trimming removed 2 bases from V and 5 bases from J, with 12 bases in between. The CDR3 extends over 15 amino acids. CDR3 DNA sequence: TGTGCCAGCAGCTTAGGGGACTCCCTGACCGGGGAGCTGTTTTTT. Translated: CASSLGDSLTGELFF.

J is TRBJ1-2 and V is TRBV6-1, with D possibly matching TRBD1 (6 bases). The CDR3 contains 16 residues. CDR1 and CDR2 from the germline V gene are MNHNS and SASEGT. Deletions cut 4 bases from V and 4 bases from J, with 19 bases between. For the CDR3, the DNA is TGTGCCAGCAGTGGCAGGACAGTCGAGCCTGTCTATGGCTACACCTTC. Protein: CASSGRTVEPVYGYTF.

This sequence joins TRBV6-6 and TRBJ2-1, with a possible D match to TRBD2 (5 bases). The CDR3 loop spans 15 amino acids. Trimming shortened V by 1 base and J by 5 bases, and 12 bases separated the two germline ends. Germline values: CDR1 MNHNY, CDR2 SVGAGI (reference sequence). DNA of the CDR3: TGTGCCAGCAGTTACTGGCTTGGACTTAACAATGAGCAGTTCTTC. It specifies CASSYWLGLNNEQFF.

This sequence joins TRBV30 and TRBJ2-1; 8 nucleotides align to TRBD1. The CDR3 totals 12 residues. The V gene end was trimmed by 8 bases and the J gene end by 4 bases; junction bases not matched to a gene: 4. The germline V gene has CDR1 GTSNPN and CDR2 SVGIG (reference sequence). This chain's CDR3 is CAGTGIYNEQFF. The CDR3 DNA follows: TGTGCCGGGACAGGAATATACAATGAGCAGTTCTTC.

V is TRBV19 and J is TRBJ2-1; the match to TRBD2 covers 8 bases. Germline V gives CDR1 LNHDA, CDR2 SQIVND (reference sequence). The V segment lost 9 bases and the J segment 1 base; nucleotides outside the gene matches: 17. The CDR3 runs to 18 residues. CDR3 region: CARLTGREGGRSYNEQFF. The CDR3 DNA reads TGTGCCAGGTTGACCGGGAGGGAAGGGGGTCGGTCCTACAATGAGCAGTTCTTC.

The rearrangement joins TRBV3-1 (or the pseudogene TRBV3-2) to TRBJ2-7, with 10 bases lining up with TRBD1. V trimming: 4 bases; J trimming: 2 bases; junction bases outside the gene matches: 2. This CDR3 spans 14 amino acids. Germline CDR1 LGHDT, CDR2 YNNKEL (reference sequence). In nucleotides, the CDR3 is TGTGCCAGCAGCCCCGGGACAGGGGCCTACGAGCAGTACTTC. Residues: CASSPGTGAYEQYF.